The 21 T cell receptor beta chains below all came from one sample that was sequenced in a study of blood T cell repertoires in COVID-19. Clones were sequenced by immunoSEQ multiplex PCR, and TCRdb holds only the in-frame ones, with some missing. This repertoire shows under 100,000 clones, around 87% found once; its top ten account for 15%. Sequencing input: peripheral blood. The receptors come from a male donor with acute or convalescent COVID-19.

This chain's CDR3 is CASSLTLGFNYEQYF. CDR3 DNA sequence: TGTGCCAGCAGCTTAACCTTGGGCTTTAACTACGAGCAGTACTTC. The genes are TRBV7-2 and TRBJ2-7; D remains ambiguous. Germline values: CDR1 SGHTA, CDR2 FQGNSA. Trimming stripped 2 bases from V and 3 bases from J, with 14 bases between. CDR3 length equals 15 residues.

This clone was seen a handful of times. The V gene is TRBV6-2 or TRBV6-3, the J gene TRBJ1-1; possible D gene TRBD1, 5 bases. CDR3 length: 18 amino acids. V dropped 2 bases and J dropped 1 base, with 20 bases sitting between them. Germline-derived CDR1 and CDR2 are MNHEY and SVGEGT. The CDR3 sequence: CASSYPQLLGLRNTEAFF. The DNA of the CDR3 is TGTGCCAGCAGTTACCCGCAGCTGCTGGGGCTGAGGAACACTGAAGCTTTCTTT.

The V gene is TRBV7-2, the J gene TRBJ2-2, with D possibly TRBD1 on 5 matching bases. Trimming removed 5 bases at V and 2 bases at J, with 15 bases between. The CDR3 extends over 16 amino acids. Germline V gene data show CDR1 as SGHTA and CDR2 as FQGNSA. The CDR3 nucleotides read TGTGCCAGCAGCCCTAAGAGGACATTTAACACCGGGGAGCTGTTTTTT. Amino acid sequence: CASSPKRTFNTGELFF.

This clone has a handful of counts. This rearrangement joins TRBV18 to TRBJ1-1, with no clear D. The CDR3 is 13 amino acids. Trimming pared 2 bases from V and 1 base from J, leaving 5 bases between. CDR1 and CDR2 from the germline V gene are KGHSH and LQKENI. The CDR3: CASSPNGNTEAFF. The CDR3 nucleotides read TGTGCCAGCTCACCAAACGGGAACACTGAAGCTTTCTTT.

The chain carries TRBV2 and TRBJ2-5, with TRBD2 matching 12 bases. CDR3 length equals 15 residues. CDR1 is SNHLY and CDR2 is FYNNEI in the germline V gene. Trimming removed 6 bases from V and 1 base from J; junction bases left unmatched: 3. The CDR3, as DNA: TGTGCCAGCAGCCGGACTAGCGGGGCCCAAGAGACCCAGTACTTC. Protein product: CASSRTSGAQETQYF.

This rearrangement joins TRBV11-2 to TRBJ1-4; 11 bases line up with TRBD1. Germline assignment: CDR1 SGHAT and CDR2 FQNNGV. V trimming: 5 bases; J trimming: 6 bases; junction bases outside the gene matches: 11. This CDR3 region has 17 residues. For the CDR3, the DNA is TGTGCCAGCAGCCACGGGACAGGGGGTGCCGGGGATGAAAAACTGTTTTTT. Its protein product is CASSHGTGGAGDEKLFF.

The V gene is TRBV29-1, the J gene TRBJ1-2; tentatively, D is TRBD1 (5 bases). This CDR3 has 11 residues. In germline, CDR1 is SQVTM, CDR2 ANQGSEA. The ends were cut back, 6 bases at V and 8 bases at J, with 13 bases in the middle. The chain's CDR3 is CSVTLRGGYTF. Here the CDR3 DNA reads TGCAGCGTGACCCTTCGGGGGGGCTACACCTTC.

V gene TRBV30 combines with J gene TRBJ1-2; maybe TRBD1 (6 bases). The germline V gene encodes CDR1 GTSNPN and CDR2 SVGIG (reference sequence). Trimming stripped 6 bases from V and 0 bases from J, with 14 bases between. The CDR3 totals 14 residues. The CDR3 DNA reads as TGTGCCTGTCCGGACAGCGCAACTAACTATGGCTACACCTTC. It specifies CACPDSATNYGYTF.

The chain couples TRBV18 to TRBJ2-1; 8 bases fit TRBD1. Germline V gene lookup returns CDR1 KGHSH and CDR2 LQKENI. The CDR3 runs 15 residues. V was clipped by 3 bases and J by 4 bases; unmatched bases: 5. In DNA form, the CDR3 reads TGTGCCAGCTCACCCGACAGGGGACGTTACAATGAGCAGTTCTTC. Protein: CASSPDRGRYNEQFF.

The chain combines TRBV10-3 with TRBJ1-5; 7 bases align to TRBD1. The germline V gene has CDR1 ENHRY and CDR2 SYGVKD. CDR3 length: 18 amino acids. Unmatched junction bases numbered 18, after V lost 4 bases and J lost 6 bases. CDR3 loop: CAISGGGGGAQGGQPQHF. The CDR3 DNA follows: TGTGCCATCAGTGGTGGCGGAGGGGGCGCACAGGGTGGTCAGCCCCAGCATTTT.

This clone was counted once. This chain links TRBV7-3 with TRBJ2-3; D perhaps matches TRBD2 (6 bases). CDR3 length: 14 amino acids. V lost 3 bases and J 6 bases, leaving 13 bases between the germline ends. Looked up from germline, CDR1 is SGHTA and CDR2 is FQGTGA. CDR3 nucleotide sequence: TGTGCCAGCAGCTTGGGGACTTTTCAGGATACGCAGTATTTT. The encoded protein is CASSLGTFQDTQYF.

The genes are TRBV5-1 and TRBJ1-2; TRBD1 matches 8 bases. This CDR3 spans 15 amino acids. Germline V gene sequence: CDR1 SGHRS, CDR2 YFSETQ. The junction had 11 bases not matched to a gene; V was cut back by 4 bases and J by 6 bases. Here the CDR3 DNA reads TGCGCCAGCAGCGCGACAGGGGACCTGAGCAATGGCTACACCTTC. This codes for CASSATGDLSNGYTF.

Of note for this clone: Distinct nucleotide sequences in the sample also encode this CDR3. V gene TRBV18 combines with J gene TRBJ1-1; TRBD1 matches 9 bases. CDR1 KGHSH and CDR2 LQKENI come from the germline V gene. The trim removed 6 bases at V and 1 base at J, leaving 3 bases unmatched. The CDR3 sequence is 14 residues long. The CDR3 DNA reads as TGTGCCAGCTCCCCGGGACAGGGGAACACTGAAGCTTTCTTT. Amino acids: CASSPGQGNTEAFF.

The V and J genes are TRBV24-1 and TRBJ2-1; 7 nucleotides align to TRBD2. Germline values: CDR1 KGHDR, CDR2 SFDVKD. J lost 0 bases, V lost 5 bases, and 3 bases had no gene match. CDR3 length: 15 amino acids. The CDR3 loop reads CATSAAGDSYNEQFF. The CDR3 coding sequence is TGTGCCACCAGTGCGGCGGGAGACTCCTACAATGAGCAGTTCTTC.

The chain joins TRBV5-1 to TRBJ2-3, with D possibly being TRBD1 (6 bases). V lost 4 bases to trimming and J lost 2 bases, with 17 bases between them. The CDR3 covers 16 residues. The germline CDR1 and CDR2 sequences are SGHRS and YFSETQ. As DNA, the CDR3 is TGCGCCAGCAGCCAGGGGCGGGCCCCGATCACAGATACGCAGTATTTT. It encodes CASSQGRAPITDTQYF.

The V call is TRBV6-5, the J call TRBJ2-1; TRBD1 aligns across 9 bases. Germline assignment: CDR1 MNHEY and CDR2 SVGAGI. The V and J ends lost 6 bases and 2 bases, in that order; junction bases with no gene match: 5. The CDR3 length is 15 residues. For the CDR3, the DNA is TGTGCCAGCAGGTCACAGGGGGCTACCTACAATGAGCAGTTCTTC. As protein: CASRSQGATYNEQFF.

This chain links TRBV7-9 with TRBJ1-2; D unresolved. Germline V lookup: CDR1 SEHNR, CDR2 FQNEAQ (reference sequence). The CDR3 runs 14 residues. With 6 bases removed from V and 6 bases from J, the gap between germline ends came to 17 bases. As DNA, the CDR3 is TGTGCCAGCAGTCGGGAGTCCCACATTCATGGCTACACCTTC. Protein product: CASSRESHIHGYTF. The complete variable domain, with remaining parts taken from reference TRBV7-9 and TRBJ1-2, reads DTGVSQNPRHKITKRGQNVTFRCDPISEHNRLYWYRQTLGQGPEFLTYFQNEAQLEKSRLLSDRFSAERPKGSFSTLEIQRTEQGDSAMYLCASSRESHIHGYTFGSGTRLTVV.

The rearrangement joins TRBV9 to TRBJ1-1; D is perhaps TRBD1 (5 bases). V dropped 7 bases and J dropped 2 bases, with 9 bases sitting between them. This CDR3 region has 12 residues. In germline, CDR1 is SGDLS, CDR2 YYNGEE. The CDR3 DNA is TGTGCCAGCTCGGACACCAACACTGAAGCTTTCTTT. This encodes CASSDTNTEAFF. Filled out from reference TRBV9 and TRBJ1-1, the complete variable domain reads DSGVTQTPKHLITATGQRVTLRCSPRSGDLSVYWYQQSLDQGLQFLIQYYNGEERAKGNILERFSAQQFPDLHSELNLSSLELGDSALYFCASSDTNTEAFFGQGTRLTVV.

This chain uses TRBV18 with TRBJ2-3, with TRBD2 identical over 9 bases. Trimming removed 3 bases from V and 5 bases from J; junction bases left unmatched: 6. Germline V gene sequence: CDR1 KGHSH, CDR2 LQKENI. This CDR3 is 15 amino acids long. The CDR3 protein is CASSPDSGGRDTQYF. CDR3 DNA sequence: TGTGCCAGCTCACCCGACAGCGGGGGGAGAGATACGCAGTATTTT.

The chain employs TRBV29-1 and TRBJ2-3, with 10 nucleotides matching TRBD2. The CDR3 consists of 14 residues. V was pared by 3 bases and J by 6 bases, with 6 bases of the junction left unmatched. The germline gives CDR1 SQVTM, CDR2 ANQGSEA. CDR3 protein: CSVDKRGGADTQYF. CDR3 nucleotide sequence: TGCAGCGTTGACAAGCGGGGGGGCGCGGATACGCAGTATTTT.

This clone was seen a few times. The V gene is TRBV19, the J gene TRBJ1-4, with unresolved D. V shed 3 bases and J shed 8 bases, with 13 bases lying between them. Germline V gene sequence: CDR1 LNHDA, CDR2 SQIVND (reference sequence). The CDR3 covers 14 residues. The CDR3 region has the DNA TGTGCCAGTAGTATCCCGGCCCCGGGGGAAAAACTGTTTTTT. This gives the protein CASSIPAPGEKLFF.